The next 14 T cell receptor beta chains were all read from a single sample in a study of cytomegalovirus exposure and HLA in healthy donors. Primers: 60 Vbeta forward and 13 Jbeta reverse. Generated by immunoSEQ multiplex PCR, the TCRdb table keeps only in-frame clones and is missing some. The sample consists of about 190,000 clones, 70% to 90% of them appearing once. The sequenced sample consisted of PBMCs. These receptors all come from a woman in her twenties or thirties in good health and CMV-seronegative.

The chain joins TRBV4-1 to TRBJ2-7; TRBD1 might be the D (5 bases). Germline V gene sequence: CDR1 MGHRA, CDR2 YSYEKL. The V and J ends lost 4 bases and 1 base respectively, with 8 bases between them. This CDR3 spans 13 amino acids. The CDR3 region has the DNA TGCGCCAGCAGCCCCGCAGGGTCCTACGAGCAGTACTTC. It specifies CASSPAGSYEQYF.

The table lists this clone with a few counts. The DNA of the CDR3 is TGTGCCAGCAGTTACTCCCCTAGCGGGGGCCTGGGGGCGCAGTATTTT. Translated, it gives CASSYSPSGGLGAQYF. The chain combines TRBV6-5 with TRBJ2-3, with 10 bases lining up with TRBD2. The germline CDR1 and CDR2 sequences are MNHEY and SVGAGI. The CDR3 runs 16 residues. The junction had 10 bases not matched to a gene; V was cut back by 0 bases and J by 10 bases.

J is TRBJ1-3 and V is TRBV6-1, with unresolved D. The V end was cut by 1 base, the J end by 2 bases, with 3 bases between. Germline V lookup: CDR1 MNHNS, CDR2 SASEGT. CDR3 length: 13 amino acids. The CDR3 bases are TGTGCCAGCAGTGAAGGAGCTGGAAACACCATATATTTT. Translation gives CASSEGAGNTIYF.

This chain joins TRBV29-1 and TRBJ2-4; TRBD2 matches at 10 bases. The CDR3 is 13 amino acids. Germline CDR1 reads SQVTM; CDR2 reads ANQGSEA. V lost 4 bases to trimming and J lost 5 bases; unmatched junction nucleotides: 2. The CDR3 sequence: CSVALAGENIQYF. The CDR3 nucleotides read TGCAGCGTTGCTCTAGCGGGAGAAAACATTCAGTACTTC.

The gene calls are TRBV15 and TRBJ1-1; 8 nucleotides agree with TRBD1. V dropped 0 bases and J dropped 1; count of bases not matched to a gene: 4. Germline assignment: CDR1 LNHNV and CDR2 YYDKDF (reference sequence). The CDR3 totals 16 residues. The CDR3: CATSRDPGQANTEAFF. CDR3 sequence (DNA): TGTGCCACCAGCAGAGATCCGGGACAGGCGAACACTGAAGCTTTCTTT.

CDR3 DNA sequence: TGTGCCATCCAGGACAGGGGCTACGAGCAGTACTTC. Its translation is CAIQDRGYEQYF. The V call is TRBV10-3, the J call TRBJ2-7, with 9 bases fitting TRBD1. The CDR3 length is 12 residues. CDR1 ENHRY and CDR2 SYGVKD come from the germline V gene. V trimming: 8 bases; J trimming: 3 bases; junction bases outside the gene matches: 2.

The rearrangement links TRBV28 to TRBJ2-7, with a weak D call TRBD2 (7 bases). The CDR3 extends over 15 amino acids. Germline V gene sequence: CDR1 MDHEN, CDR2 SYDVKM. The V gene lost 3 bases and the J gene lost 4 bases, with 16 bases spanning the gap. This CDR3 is CASSFPPGGIYEQYF. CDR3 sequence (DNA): TGTGCCAGCAGTTTCCCACCGGGGGGCATTTACGAGCAGTACTTC.

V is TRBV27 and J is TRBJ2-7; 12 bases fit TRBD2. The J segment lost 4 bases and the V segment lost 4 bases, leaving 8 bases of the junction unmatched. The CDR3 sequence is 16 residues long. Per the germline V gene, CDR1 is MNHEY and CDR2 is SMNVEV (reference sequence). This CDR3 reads CASSSPLLAGGYEQYF. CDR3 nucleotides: TGTGCCAGCAGTTCCCCACTGCTAGCGGGGGGGTACGAGCAGTACTTC.

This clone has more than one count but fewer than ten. CDR3: CASSTSGRAPEQYF. In DNA, the CDR3 is TGTGCCAGTAGTACCAGCGGGAGGGCCCCCGAGCAGTACTTC. The genes are TRBV19 and TRBJ2-7; 10 nucleotides agree with TRBD2. J lost 6 bases, V lost 4 bases, and 6 bases had no gene match. Germline V lookup: CDR1 LNHDA, CDR2 SQIVND (reference sequence). The CDR3 is 14 residues long.

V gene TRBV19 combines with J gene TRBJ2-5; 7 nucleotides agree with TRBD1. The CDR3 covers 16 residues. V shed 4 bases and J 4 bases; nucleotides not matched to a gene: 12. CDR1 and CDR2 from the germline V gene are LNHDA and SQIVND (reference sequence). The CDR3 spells CASSRSRQGGGETQYF. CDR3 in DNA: TGTGCCAGTAGTAGATCCCGACAGGGTGGCGGAGAGACCCAGTACTTC.

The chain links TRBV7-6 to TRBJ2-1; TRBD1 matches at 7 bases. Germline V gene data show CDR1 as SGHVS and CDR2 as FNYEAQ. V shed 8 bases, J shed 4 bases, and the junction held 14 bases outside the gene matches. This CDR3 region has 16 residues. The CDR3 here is CASGQGTAIEYNEQFF. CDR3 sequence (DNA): TGTGCCAGCGGACAAGGGACAGCTATTGAATACAATGAGCAGTTCTTC.

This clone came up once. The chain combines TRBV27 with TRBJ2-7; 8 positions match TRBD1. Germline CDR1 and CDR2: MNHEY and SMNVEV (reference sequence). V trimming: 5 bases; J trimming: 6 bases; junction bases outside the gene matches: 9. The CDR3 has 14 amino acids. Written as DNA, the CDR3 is TGTGCCAGCAGTGCCTCCGGGACAGGTGGCGAGCAGTACTTC. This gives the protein CASSASGTGGEQYF.

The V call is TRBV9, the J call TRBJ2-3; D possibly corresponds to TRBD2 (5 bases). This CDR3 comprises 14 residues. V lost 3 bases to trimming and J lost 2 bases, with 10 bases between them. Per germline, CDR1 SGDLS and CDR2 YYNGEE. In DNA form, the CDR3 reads TGTGCCAGCAGCGGGGAGACGCCCACAGATACGCAGTATTTT. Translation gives CASSGETPTDTQYF. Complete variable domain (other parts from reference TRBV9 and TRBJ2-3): DSGVTQTPKHLITATGQRVTLRCSPRSGDLSVYWYQQSLDQGLQFLIQYYNGEERAKGNILERFSAQQFPDLHSELNLSSLELGDSALYFCASSGETPTDTQYFGPGTRLTVL.

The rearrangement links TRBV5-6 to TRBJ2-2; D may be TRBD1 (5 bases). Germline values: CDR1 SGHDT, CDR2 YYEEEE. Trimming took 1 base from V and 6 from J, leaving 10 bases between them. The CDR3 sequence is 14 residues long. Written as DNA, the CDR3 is TGTGCCAGCAGCTTGAGGGGATCGCCCGGGGAGCTGTTTTTT. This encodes CASSLRGSPGELFF.